The source of this TCR beta chain is a study of blood T cell repertoires in COVID-19. This clone was found once. The CDR3 covers 12 residues. V lost 2 bases, J lost 8 bases, and 6 bases lay in between. Data came from immunoSEQ multiplex PCR; TCRdb stores just in-frame clones and leaves some out. The sample holds approximately 30,000 clones, about 83% seen once. Sample: peripheral blood. The chain employs TRBV12-3 or TRBV12-4 and TRBJ1-4, with no clear D. This sequence was found in a human donor in a cohort sampled during active COVID-19. The CDR3 DNA reads TGTGCCAGCAGTTTAAGGAGGGAAAAACTGTTTTTT. This sequence encodes CASSLRREKLFF.